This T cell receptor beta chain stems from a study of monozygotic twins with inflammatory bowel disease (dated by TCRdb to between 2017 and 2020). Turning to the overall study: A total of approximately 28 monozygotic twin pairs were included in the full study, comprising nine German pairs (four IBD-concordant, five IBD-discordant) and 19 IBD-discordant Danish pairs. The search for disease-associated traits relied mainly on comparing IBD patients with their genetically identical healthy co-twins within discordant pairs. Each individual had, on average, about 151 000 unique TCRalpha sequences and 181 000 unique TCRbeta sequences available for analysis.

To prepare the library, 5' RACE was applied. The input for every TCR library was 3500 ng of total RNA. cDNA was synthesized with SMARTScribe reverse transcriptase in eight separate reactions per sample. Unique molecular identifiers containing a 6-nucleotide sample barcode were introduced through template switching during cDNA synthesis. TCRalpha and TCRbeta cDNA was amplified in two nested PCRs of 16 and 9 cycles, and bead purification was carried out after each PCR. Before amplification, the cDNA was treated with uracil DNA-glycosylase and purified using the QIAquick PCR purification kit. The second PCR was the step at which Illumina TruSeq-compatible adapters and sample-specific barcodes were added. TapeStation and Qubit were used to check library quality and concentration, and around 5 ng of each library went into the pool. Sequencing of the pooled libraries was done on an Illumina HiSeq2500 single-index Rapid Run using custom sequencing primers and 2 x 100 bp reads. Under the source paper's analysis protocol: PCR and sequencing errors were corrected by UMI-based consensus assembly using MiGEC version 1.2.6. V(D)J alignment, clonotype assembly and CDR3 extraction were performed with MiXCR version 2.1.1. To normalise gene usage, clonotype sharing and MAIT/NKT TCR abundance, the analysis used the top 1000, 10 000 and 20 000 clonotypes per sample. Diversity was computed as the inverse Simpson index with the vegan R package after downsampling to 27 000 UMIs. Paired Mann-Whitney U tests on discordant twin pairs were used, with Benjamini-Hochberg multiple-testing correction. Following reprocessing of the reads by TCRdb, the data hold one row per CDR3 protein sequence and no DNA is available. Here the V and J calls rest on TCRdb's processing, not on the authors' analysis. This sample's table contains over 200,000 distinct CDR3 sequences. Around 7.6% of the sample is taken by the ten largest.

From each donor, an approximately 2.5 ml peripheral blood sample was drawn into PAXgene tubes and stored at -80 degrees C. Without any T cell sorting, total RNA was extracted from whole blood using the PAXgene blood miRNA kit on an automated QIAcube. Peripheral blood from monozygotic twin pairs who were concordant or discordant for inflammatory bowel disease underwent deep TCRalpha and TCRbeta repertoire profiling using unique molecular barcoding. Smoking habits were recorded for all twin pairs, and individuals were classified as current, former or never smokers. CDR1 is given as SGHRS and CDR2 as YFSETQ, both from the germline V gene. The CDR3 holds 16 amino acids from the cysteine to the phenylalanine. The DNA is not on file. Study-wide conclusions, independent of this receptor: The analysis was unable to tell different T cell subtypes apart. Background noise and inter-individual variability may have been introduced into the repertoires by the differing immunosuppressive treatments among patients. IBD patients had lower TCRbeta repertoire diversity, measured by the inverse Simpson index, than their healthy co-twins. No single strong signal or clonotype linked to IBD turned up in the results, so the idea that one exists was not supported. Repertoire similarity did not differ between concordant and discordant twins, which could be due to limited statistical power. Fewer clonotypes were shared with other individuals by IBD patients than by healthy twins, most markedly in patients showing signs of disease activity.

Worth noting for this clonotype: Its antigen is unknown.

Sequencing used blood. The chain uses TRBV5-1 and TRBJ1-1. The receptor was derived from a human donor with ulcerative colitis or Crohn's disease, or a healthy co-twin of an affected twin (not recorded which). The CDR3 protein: CASSSYRGTSNTEAFF.